The sequence of this T cell receptor beta chain was determined in a study of T cell responses to AZD1222 COVID-19 vaccine. Libraries were prepared by immunoSEQ multiplex PCR; TCRdb keeps only in-frame clonotypes and omits some of them. Of more than 150,000 clones listed, about 88% are singletons. V was cut by 2 bases and J by 3 bases, with 17 bases left in between. The CDR3 runs to 16 residues. Germline V gives CDR1 MDHEN, CDR2 SYDVKM. Broader study findings: Most donors were white British, females outnumbered males, and clonal diversity was possibly underestimated.

The sample holds one count of this clone. What it recognizes is unknown. The TCR originated in an adult who had recovered from COVID-19. The chain couples TRBV28 to TRBJ2-7; D remains ambiguous. Sample: peripheral blood, taken after recovery from COVID-19. The DNA of the CDR3 is TGTGCCAGCAGTTTAGGCGGAACACCTCTCATCTACGAGCAGTACTTC. Amino acids: CASSLGGTPLIYEQYF. Drawing the rest from reference TRBV28 and TRBJ2-7, the complete variable domain is DVKVTQSSRYLVKRTGEKVFLECVQDMDHENMFWYRQDPGLGLRLIYFSYDVKMKEKGDIPEGYSVSREKKERFSLILESASTNQTSMYLCASSLGGTPLIYEQYFGPGTRLTVT.